Listed below are T cell receptor beta chains from one sample, sequenced in a study of blood T cell repertoires in COVID-19. TCRdb keeps only in-frame clones here, not all; method: immunoSEQ multiplex PCR. The table includes around 300,000 clones, roughly 84% detected once. Material for sequencing was peripheral blood. The receptors derive from a man over 45 with active or convalescent COVID-19. CDR3s include the opening cysteine and the closing phenylalanine or tryptophan. Each record gives: CDR3 length, D gene, J gene, V gene, clone size, CDR3 protein, CDR3 DNA. D genes are given only for firm matches. Clone size, where shown, is once, few, many, or a class for clones that have expanded.

15	TRBD1	TRBJ1-2	TRBV5-8	-	CASSFPGQGAGGYTF	TGTGCCAGCAGCTTCCCGGGACAGGGGGCAGGTGGCTACACCTTC
14	-	TRBJ1-4	TRBV4-3	few	CASSPAGAGEKLFF	TGCGCCAGCAGCCCCGCGGGAGCGGGGGAAAAACTGTTTTTT
12	TRBD1	TRBJ1-2	TRBV5-1	-	CASSSDRYGYTF	TGCGCCAGCAGCTCGGACAGGTACGGCTACACCTTC
13	-	TRBJ1-5	TRBV4-1	-	CASSHMLREPQHF	TGCGCCAGCAGCCACATGCTGCGGGAGCCCCAGCATTTT
19	TRBD2	TRBJ2-7	TRBV10-2	once	CASSPGRASGRASSYEQYF	TGCGCCAGCAGCCCAGGACGGGCTAGCGGGAGGGCGAGCTCCTACGAGCAGTACTTC
15	TRBD1	TRBJ1-1	TRBV5-5	-	CASSLVTGFYTEAFF	TGTGCCAGCAGCTTGGTGACAGGGTTTTACACTGAAGCTTTCTTT
14	-	TRBJ2-5	TRBV5-1	-	CASSRVGSQETQYF	TGCGCCAGCAGCCGAGTGGGGAGCCAAGAGACCCAGTACTTC
14	-	TRBJ2-2	TRBV19	-	CATRDRTRTGELFF	TGTGCCACGCGGGACAGAACGCGAACCGGGGAGCTGTTTTTT
15	TRBD1	TRBJ1-1	TRBV4-2	-	CASSLQGALNTEAFF	TGTGCCAGCAGCCTGCAGGGGGCTCTGAACACTGAAGCTTTCTTT
16	TRBD1	TRBJ1-2	TRBV28	-	CASITLGTGGSDGYTF	TGTGCCAGCATCACGTTAGGGACAGGGGGCTCCGATGGCTACACCTTC
14	TRBD1	TRBJ1-2	TRBV5-1	-	CASSLMGTGDGYTF	TGCGCCAGCAGCTTGATGGGGACAGGGGATGGCTACACCTTC
15	-	TRBJ2-5	TRBV28	once	CASSPRVGVQETQYF	TGTGCCAGCAGTCCCAGGGTTGGGGTACAAGAGACCCAGTACTTC
16	-	TRBJ2-3	TRBV7-2	-	CASSLDVGRLRDTQYF	TGTGCCAGCAGCTTAGATGTGGGCCGATTGAGAGATACGCAGTATTTT
15	TRBD1	TRBJ1-3	TRBV10-3	-	CATTDRLFSGNTIYF	TGTGCCACCACGGACAGGTTATTCTCTGGAAACACCATATATTTT
16	TRBD1	TRBJ1-4	TRBV4-1	-	CASSGVLNRGQEKLFF	TGCGCCAGCAGCGGGGTCTTGAACAGGGGGCAGGAAAAACTGTTTTTT
13	-	TRBJ2-7	TRBV18	-	CASSQGMGDEQYF	TGTGCCAGCTCACAGGGAATGGGAGACGAGCAGTACTTC
14	TRBD1	TRBJ2-5	TRBV28	-	CASSRTGGLETQYF	TGTGCCAGCAGCCGGACAGGGGGCCTGGAGACCCAGTACTTC
15	-	TRBJ1-6	TRBV18	-	CASSPSTVLDSPLHF	TGTGCCAGCTCACCTTCGACAGTGTTGGATTCACCCCTCCACTTT
13	TRBD1	TRBJ1-3	TRBV15	-	CATGTGHSNTIYF	TGTGCCACCGGGACAGGGCATTCAAACACCATATATTTT
16	TRBD1	TRBJ1-4	TRBV28	-	CASSLVRGRGNEKLFF	TGTGCCAGCAGTTTAGTAAGGGGGCGAGGTAATGAAAAACTGTTTTTT
11	-	TRBJ2-3	TRBV11-2	-	CASSPSDTQYF	TGTGCCAGCAGCCCCTCCGATACGCAGTATTTT
13	-	TRBJ2-2	TRBV2	once	CASSVEKAGELFF	TGTGCCAGCAGTGTTGAGAAAGCCGGGGAGCTGTTTTTT
14	TRBD1	TRBJ1-5	TRBV28	-	CASTGTGPNQPQHF	TGTGCCAGCACCGGGACAGGGCCTAATCAGCCCCAGCATTTT
13	-	TRBJ1-4	TRBV15	-	CATSRDTGGKLFF	TGTGCCACCAGCAGAGACACCGGTGGAAAACTGTTTTTT
15	TRBD1	TRBJ1-1	TRBV5-1	-	CASSFTGGEGSEAFF	TGCGCCAGCAGTTTTACAGGGGGCGAGGGATCTGAAGCTTTCTTT
14	TRBD1	TRBJ1-2	TRBV5-6	-	CASSYNRGLDGYTF	TGTGCCAGCAGCTATAACAGGGGGCTCGATGGCTACACCTTC
13	TRBD1	TRBJ1-1	TRBV28	-	CASRQGRITEAFF	TGTGCCAGCCGACAGGGACGGATCACTGAAGCTTTCTTT
15	-	TRBJ2-3	TRBV29-1	once	CSVGLGLLNTDTQYF	TGCAGCGTGGGACTGGGACTTTTAAACACAGATACGCAGTATTTT
13	-	TRBJ1-3	TRBV30	-	CAWSVRGSDTIYF	TGTGCCTGGAGTGTACGGGGTAGTGACACCATATATTTT
15	-	TRBJ1-6	TRBV7-9	-	CASSLVTSRSSPLHF	TGTGCCAGCAGCTTAGTTACCTCTCGGAGCTCACCCCTCCACTTT
16	-	TRBJ1-4	TRBV30	-	CAWKPYGQPGGEKLFF	TGTGCCTGGAAACCATACGGGCAGCCGGGAGGGGAAAAACTGTTTTTT
11	-	TRBJ2-5	TRBV24-1	-	CATSLYETQYF	TGTGCCACGAGCCTTTACGAGACCCAGTACTTC
16	-	TRBJ1-2	TRBV11-2	once	CASSSPRGGLNYGYTF	TGTGCCAGCAGCTCCCCCCGGGGGGGGTTGAACTATGGCTACACCTTC
15	-	TRBJ1-1	TRBV5-1	-	CASTRDGGRVTEAFF	TGCGCCAGCACCAGGGATGGGGGCCGAGTCACTGAAGCTTTCTTT
14	TRBD2	TRBJ2-7	TRBV2	once	CASREGRGTYEQYF	TGTGCCAGCAGGGAAGGGCGGGGGACCTACGAGCAGTACTTC
13	-	TRBJ2-5	TRBV5-1	-	CASSLGGEETQYF	TGCGCCAGCAGCTTAGGGGGAGAAGAGACCCAGTACTTC
16	TRBD1	TRBJ1-2	TRBV4-3	-	CASSRKTGGENYGYTF	TGCGCCAGCAGCCGAAAGACAGGGGGCGAGAACTATGGCTACACCTTC
14	-	TRBJ1-1	TRBV29-1	-	CSVEVQGLNTEAFF	TGCAGCGTTGAAGTGCAGGGTTTGAACACTGAAGCTTTCTTT
13	-	TRBJ1-1	TRBV5-1	-	CASNTQENTEAFF	TGCGCCAGCAACACACAAGAGAACACTGAAGCTTTCTTT
15	TRBD1	TRBJ1-5	TRBV19	once	CASSDTGGMSQPQHF	TGTGCCAGTAGTGACACAGGGGGCATGAGTCAGCCCCAGCATTTT
17	TRBD1	TRBJ2-5	TRBV7-7	-	CASSQTSGGAVQETQYF	TGTGCCAGCAGCCAAACGTCAGGGGGCGCGGTGCAAGAGACCCAGTACTTC
13	TRBD1	TRBJ2-2	TRBV5-6	-	CASGQGSTGELFF	TGTGCCAGCGGACAGGGGTCCACCGGGGAGCTGTTTTTT
17	-	TRBJ1-4	TRBV2	-	CASRDRRRGATNEKLFF	TGTGCCAGCAGGGACCGACGAAGGGGCGCCACTAATGAAAAACTGTTTTTT